The T cell receptor beta chain under discussion was sequenced for a study of cytomegalovirus exposure and HLA in healthy donors. General study points: An analysis done earlier found most TCR beta V segments productive about 87% or about 30% of the time. In a later analysis, common viral pathogens appeared linked to several of the most significant clusters. The HLA-A and HLA-B alleles of most subjects were reportedly predicted accurately from TCR beta sequences.

The PCR used 60 Vbeta and 13 Jbeta primers. Generated by immunoSEQ multiplex PCR, the TCRdb table keeps only in-frame clones and is missing some. The sample holds around 99,000 clones, around 76% seen once. Comments on this clone: The antigen remains undetermined.

J was trimmed by 3 bases and V by 1 base; bases with no gene match: 8. CDR3 size: 16 residues. In germline, CDR1 is SGHVS, CDR2 FQNEAQ. Those who donated were healthy bone marrow donors. The TCR sequence derives from a man in his late teens or twenties in good health and CMV-seronegative. The chain couples TRBV7-8 to TRBJ2-7; TRBD1 matches 8 bases. The sequenced material came from PBMCs. CDR3 sequence reads: CASSLVPGTGYYEQYF. For the CDR3, the DNA is TGTGCCAGCAGCTTAGTCCCCGGGACAGGTTACTACGAGCAGTACTTC.